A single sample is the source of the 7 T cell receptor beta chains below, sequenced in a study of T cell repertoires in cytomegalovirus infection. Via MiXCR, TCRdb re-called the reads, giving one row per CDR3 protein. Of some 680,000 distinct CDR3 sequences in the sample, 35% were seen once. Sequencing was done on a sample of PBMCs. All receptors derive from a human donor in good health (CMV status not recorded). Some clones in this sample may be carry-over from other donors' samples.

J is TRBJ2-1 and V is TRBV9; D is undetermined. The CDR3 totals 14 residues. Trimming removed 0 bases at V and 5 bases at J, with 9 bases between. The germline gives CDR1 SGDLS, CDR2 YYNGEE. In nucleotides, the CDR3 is TGTGCCAGCAGCGTAGAAGGGAAAAACAATGAGCAGTTCTTC. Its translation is CASSVEGKNNEQFF.

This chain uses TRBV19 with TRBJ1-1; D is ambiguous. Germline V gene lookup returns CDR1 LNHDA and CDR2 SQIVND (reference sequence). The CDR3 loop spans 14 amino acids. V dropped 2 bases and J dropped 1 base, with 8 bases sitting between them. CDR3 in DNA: TGTGCCAGTAGTATAAGTCAGTCGAACACTGAAGCTTTCTTT. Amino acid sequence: CASSISQSNTEAFF.

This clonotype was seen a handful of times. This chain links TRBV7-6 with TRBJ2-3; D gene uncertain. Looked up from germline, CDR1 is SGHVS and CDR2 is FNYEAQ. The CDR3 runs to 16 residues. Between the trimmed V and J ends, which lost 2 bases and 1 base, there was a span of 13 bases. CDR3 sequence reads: CASSLTSTDRTDTQYF. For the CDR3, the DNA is TGTGCCAGCAGCTTAACTTCCACCGACCGCACAGATACGCAGTATTTT.

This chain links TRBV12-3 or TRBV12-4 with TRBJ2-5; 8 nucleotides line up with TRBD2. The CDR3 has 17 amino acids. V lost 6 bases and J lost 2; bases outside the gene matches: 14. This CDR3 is CASSTPLTGGRQETQYF. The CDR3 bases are TGTGCCAGCAGCACCCCCCTGACGGGGGGGCGACAAGAGACCCAGTACTTC.

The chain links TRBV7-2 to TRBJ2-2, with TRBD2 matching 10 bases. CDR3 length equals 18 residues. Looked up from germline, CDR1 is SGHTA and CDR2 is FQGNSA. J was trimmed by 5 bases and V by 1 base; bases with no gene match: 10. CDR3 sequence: CASSLGLAGALGTGELFF. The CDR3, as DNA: TGTGCCAGCAGCTTAGGGCTAGCGGGAGCCTTGGGAACCGGGGAGCTGTTTTTT.

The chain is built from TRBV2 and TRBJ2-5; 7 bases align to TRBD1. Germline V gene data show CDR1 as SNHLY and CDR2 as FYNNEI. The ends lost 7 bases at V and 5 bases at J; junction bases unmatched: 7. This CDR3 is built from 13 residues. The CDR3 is CASKDRVLETQYF. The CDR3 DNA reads TGTGCCAGCAAAGACAGGGTACTGGAGACCCAGTACTTC.

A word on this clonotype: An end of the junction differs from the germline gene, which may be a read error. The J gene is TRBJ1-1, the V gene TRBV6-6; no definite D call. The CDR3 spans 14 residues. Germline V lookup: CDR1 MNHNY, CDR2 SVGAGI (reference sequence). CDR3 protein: CASSRGAGNTEALF. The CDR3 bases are TGTGCCAGCAGTCGGGGAGCGGGGAACACTGAAGCTTTATTT.